These T cell receptor beta chains were read from a single sample in a study of T-cell reconstitution after alpha-beta-depleted transplantation in children. One entry per CDR3 protein, called by TCRdb with MiXCR from the PCR reads. The table has about 580,000 distinct CDR3 sequences, 20% to 30% seen once. The source was PBMCs, collected before TCRalphabeta/CD19-depleted stem cell transplant. The receptor set was obtained from a boy in the first two years of life with Wiskott-Aldrich syndrome, due to receive a stem cell transplant. CDR3s include the opening cysteine and the closing phenylalanine or tryptophan. D genes are given only for firm matches. Expanded clones get a size class; other rows say once, few or many, or leave the size out.

V gene: TRBV10-3
CDR3 length: 15
clone size: .
D gene: .
J gene: TRBJ2-7
CDR3 protein: CAISEYVQDTYEQYF
CDR3 DNA: TGTGCCATCAGTGAGTACGTACAGGACACCTACGAGCAGTACTTC

V gene: TRBV7-2
CDR3 length: 16
clone size: few
D gene: TRBD2
J gene: TRBJ2-5
CDR3 protein: CASSSGTSRIGETQYF
CDR3 DNA: TGTGCCAGCAGCTCAGGGACTAGTAGGATTGGGGAGACCCAGTACTTC

V gene: TRBV5-1
CDR3 length: 15
clone size: .
D gene: TRBD1
J gene: TRBJ2-1
CDR3 protein: CASSPGQPSYNEQFF
CDR3 DNA: TGCGCCAGCAGCCCGGGACAGCCCTCCTACAATGAGCAGTTCTTC

V gene: TRBV6-1
CDR3 length: 14
clone size: .
D gene: .
J gene: TRBJ1-3
CDR3 protein: CASSRTGSGNTIYF
CDR3 DNA: TGTGCCAGCAGCCGTACGGGGTCTGGAAACACCATATATTTT

V gene: TRBV3-1
CDR3 length: 15
clone size: few
D gene: .
J gene: TRBJ2-3
CDR3 protein: CASSQVGGGTDTQYF
CDR3 DNA: TGTGCCAGCAGCCAAGTAGGTGGAGGCACAGATACGCAGTATTTT

V gene: TRBV5-1
CDR3 length: 15
clone size: .
D gene: .
J gene: TRBJ2-2
CDR3 protein: CASSLKGANTGELFF
CDR3 DNA: TGCGCCAGCAGCTTAAAGGGGGCGAACACCGGGGAGCTGTTTTTT

V gene: TRBV27
CDR3 length: 16
clone size: few
D gene: .
J gene: TRBJ1-2
CDR3 protein: CASSFSRGFLSYGYTF
CDR3 DNA: TGTGCCAGCAGTTTCTCCAGGGGATTCCTTTCCTATGGCTACACCTTC

V gene: TRBV20-1
CDR3 length: 14
clone size: few
D gene: TRBD1
J gene: TRBJ2-2
CDR3 protein: CSALDRGAAGELFF
CDR3 DNA: TGCAGTGCCTTAGACAGGGGGGCGGCCGGGGAGCTGTTTTTT

V gene: TRBV20-1
CDR3 length: 14
clone size: .
D gene: .
J gene: TRBJ2-5
CDR3 protein: CSALSPQRAETQYF
CDR3 DNA: TGCAGTGCCCTTTCCCCCCAGCGGGCGGAGACCCAGTACTTC

V gene: TRBV5-8
CDR3 length: 13
clone size: few
D gene: .
J gene: TRBJ2-5
CDR3 protein: CASSGDWGETQYF
CDR3 DNA: TGTGCCAGCAGCGGGGACTGGGGAGAGACCCAGTACTTC

V gene: TRBV29-1
CDR3 length: 13
clone size: .
D gene: TRBD2
J gene: TRBJ2-1
CDR3 protein: CSVKAASGIEQFF
CDR3 DNA: TGCAGCGTGAAGGCGGCTAGCGGGATTGAGCAGTTCTTC

V gene: TRBV6-4
CDR3 length: 13
clone size: .
D gene: .
J gene: TRBJ1-5
CDR3 protein: CASSRGENQPQHF
CDR3 DNA: TGTGCCAGCAGCAGAGGGGAAAATCAGCCCCAGCATTTT

V gene: TRBV5-1
CDR3 length: 16
clone size: .
D gene: TRBD1
J gene: TRBJ2-5
CDR3 protein: CASSRSGTGGVETQYF
CDR3 DNA: TGCGCCAGCAGCCGATCCGGGACAGGGGGCGTGGAGACCCAGTACTTC

V gene: TRBV10-2
CDR3 length: 15
clone size: few
D gene: TRBD2
J gene: TRBJ2-1
CDR3 protein: CASRRSGSSLREQFF
CDR3 DNA: TGCGCCAGCCGAAGGAGCGGGAGCTCCCTTCGGGAGCAGTTCTTC

V gene: TRBV15
CDR3 length: 20
clone size: once
D gene: TRBD2
J gene: TRBJ2-2
CDR3 protein: CATSRDRTLAGGGGTGELFF
CDR3 DNA: TGTGCCACCAGCAGAGATCGCACACTAGCGGGAGGAGGGGGGACCGGGGAGCTGTTTTTT

V gene: TRBV20-1
CDR3 length: 13
clone size: .
D gene: TRBD1
J gene: TRBJ1-1
CDR3 protein: CSAFRGRNTEAFF
CDR3 DNA: TGCAGTGCTTTCAGGGGGAGAAACACTGAAGCTTTCTTT

V gene: TRBV19
CDR3 length: 14
clone size: .
D gene: .
J gene: TRBJ2-1
CDR3 protein: CATSRSVTANEQFF
CDR3 DNA: TGTGCCACCTCGAGAAGCGTTACAGCAAATGAGCAGTTCTTC

V gene: TRBV28
CDR3 length: 16
clone size: .
D gene: .
J gene: TRBJ2-3
CDR3 protein: CASSLAATSSTDTQYF
CDR3 DNA: TGTGCCAGCAGTTTGGCCGCCACCTCTAGCACAGATACGCAGTATTTT

V gene: TRBV3-1
CDR3 length: 17
clone size: .
D gene: TRBD2
J gene: TRBJ2-5
CDR3 protein: CASSPGLAGGWRETQYF
CDR3 DNA: TGTGCCAGCAGCCCAGGACTAGCGGGAGGTTGGCGGGAGACCCAGTACTTC

V gene: TRBV3-1
CDR3 length: 15
clone size: .
D gene: .
J gene: TRBJ1-2
CDR3 protein: CASSQDQEYGAAHTF
CDR3 DNA: TGTGCCAGCAGCCAGGACCAAGAGTACGGGGCCGCCCACACCTTC

V gene: TRBV20-1
CDR3 length: 13
clone size: .
D gene: TRBD1
J gene: TRBJ1-1
CDR3 protein: CSAVGQMNTEAFF
CDR3 DNA: TGCAGTGCGGTGGGACAGATGAACACTGAAGCTTTCTTT

V gene: TRBV7-2
CDR3 length: 15
clone size: few
D gene: .
J gene: TRBJ2-1
CDR3 protein: CASSLRAGPGDEQFF
CDR3 DNA: TGTGCCAGCAGCTTACGGGCCGGCCCGGGGGATGAGCAGTTCTTC

V gene: TRBV29-1
CDR3 length: 14
clone size: few
D gene: .
J gene: TRBJ2-3
CDR3 protein: CSVLEMGGTDTQYF
CDR3 DNA: TGCAGCGTTCTGGAAATGGGAGGCACAGATACGCAGTATTTT

V gene: TRBV6-5
CDR3 length: 18
clone size: few
D gene: TRBD2
J gene: TRBJ2-7
CDR3 protein: CASSYSILPSGTLYEQYF
CDR3 DNA: TGTGCCAGCAGTTACTCGATCTTGCCTAGCGGGACACTTTACGAGCAGTACTTC

V gene: TRBV27
CDR3 length: 15
clone size: few
D gene: .
J gene: TRBJ2-2
CDR3 protein: CASKLQGSLAGELFF
CDR3 DNA: TGTGCCAGCAAACTTCAGGGATCGTTGGCCGGGGAGCTGTTTTTT

V gene: TRBV5-1
CDR3 length: 14
clone size: .
D gene: .
J gene: TRBJ1-2
CDR3 protein: CASSLRRDTYGYTF
CDR3 DNA: TGCGCCAGCAGCCTTCGTAGGGACACCTATGGCTACACCTTC

V gene: TRBV20-1
CDR3 length: 15
clone size: few
D gene: TRBD2
J gene: TRBJ2-3
CDR3 protein: CSSSRPSGLSDTQYF
CDR3 DNA: TGCAGTTCCTCCCGACCTAGCGGGCTGTCAGATACGCAGTATTTT

V gene: TRBV5-1
CDR3 length: 14
clone size: few
D gene: TRBD2
J gene: TRBJ2-1
CDR3 protein: CASSLGGLANEQFF
CDR3 DNA: TGCGCCAGCAGCTTGGGGGGACTAGCGAATGAGCAGTTCTTC

V gene: TRBV12-5
CDR3 length: 14
clone size: .
D gene: .
J gene: TRBJ1-1
CDR3 protein: CASGLHLRDTEAFF
CDR3 DNA: TGTGCTAGTGGTTTGCACCTGCGAGACACTGAAGCTTTCTTT

V gene: TRBV6-1
CDR3 length: 14
clone size: many
D gene: .
J gene: TRBJ1-4
CDR3 protein: CASSKGTSNEKLFF
CDR3 DNA: TGTGCCAGCAGTAAAGGGACTTCCAATGAAAAACTGTTTTTT

V gene: TRBV5-1
CDR3 length: 15
clone size: few
D gene: TRBD1
J gene: TRBJ1-4
CDR3 protein: CASSLKGGADEKLFF
CDR3 DNA: TGCGCCAGCAGCTTGAAAGGGGGCGCCGATGAAAAACTGTTTTTT

V gene: TRBV6-1
CDR3 length: 14
clone size: few
D gene: .
J gene: TRBJ1-5
CDR3 protein: CASSQRDGNQPQHF
CDR3 DNA: TGTGCCAGCAGTCAGCGAGACGGCAATCAGCCCCAGCATTTT

V gene: TRBV5-1
CDR3 length: 15
clone size: .
D gene: .
J gene: TRBJ1-5
CDR3 protein: CASSPGQRDNQPQHF
CDR3 DNA: TGCGCCAGCAGCCCTGGACAGAGGGATAATCAGCCCCAGCATTTT

V gene: TRBV11-2
CDR3 length: 14
clone size: few
D gene: TRBD2
J gene: TRBJ2-7
CDR3 protein: CASSLKTSGSGYYF
CDR3 DNA: TGTGCCAGCAGCCTCAAGACTAGCGGGAGCGGTTACTACTTC

V gene: TRBV5-1
CDR3 length: 16
clone size: .
D gene: .
J gene: TRBJ2-1
CDR3 protein: CASSLASGATYNEQFF
CDR3 DNA: TGCGCCAGCAGCTTGGCGAGCGGAGCTACCTACAATGAGCAGTTCTTC

V gene: TRBV30
CDR3 length: 14
clone size: .
D gene: TRBD1
J gene: TRBJ1-5
CDR3 protein: CAWSLGTGNQPQHF
CDR3 DNA: TGTGCCTGGAGCCTAGGGACAGGGAATCAGCCCCAGCATTTT

V gene: TRBV14
CDR3 length: 18
clone size: few
D gene: TRBD2
J gene: TRBJ2-1
CDR3 protein: CASSQDLLVAGLYNEQFF
CDR3 DNA: TGTGCCAGCAGCCAAGATCTCCTTGTAGCGGGCCTATACAATGAGCAGTTCTTC

V gene: TRBV27
CDR3 length: 14
clone size: .
D gene: .
J gene: TRBJ2-4
CDR3 protein: CASSFDRTKNIQYF
CDR3 DNA: TGTGCCAGCAGTTTCGACAGGACCAAAAACATTCAGTACTTC

V gene: TRBV4-1
CDR3 length: 16
clone size: .
D gene: TRBD1
J gene: TRBJ1-2
CDR3 protein: CASSQDDRARDYGYTF
CDR3 DNA: TGCGCCAGCAGCCAAGATGACAGGGCCCGGGACTATGGCTACACCTTC

V gene: TRBV19
CDR3 length: 18
clone size: .
D gene: TRBD2
J gene: TRBJ2-3
CDR3 protein: CASSIDLLAGGVADTQYF
CDR3 DNA: TGTGCCAGTAGTATAGATCTGCTAGCGGGAGGGGTAGCAGATACGCAGTATTTT

V gene: TRBV20-1
CDR3 length: 16
clone size: .
D gene: TRBD2
J gene: TRBJ2-7
CDR3 protein: CSARVPSGRRFYEQYF
CDR3 DNA: TGCAGTGCTAGAGTCCCTAGCGGGAGGAGGTTCTACGAGCAGTACTTC

V gene: TRBV4-1
CDR3 length: 14
clone size: .
D gene: .
J gene: TRBJ2-4
CDR3 protein: CASRSFTLGNIQYF
CDR3 DNA: TGCGCCAGCAGGTCTTTCACATTAGGAAACATTCAGTACTTC

V gene: TRBV3-1
CDR3 length: 13
clone size: .
D gene: .
J gene: TRBJ2-3
CDR3 protein: CASSQDTGNTQYF
CDR3 DNA: TGTGCCAGCAGCCAAGACACCGGGAATACGCAGTATTTT

V gene: TRBV12-3/TRBV12-4
CDR3 length: 16
clone size: .
D gene: TRBD2
J gene: TRBJ2-2
CDR3 protein: CASSRLAGAGIGELFF
CDR3 DNA: TGTGCCAGCAGTCGGCTGGCGGGAGCTGGGATCGGGGAGCTGTTTTTT

V gene: TRBV20-1
CDR3 length: 14
clone size: .
D gene: .
J gene: TRBJ2-7
CDR3 protein: CSARDGLALYEQYF
CDR3 DNA: TGCAGTGCTAGAGATGGTCTAGCTCTCTACGAGCAGTACTTC

V gene: TRBV5-1
CDR3 length: 17
clone size: .
D gene: TRBD1
J gene: TRBJ2-7
CDR3 protein: CASSWGTGMSSSYEQYF
CDR3 DNA: TGCGCCAGCAGCTGGGGGACAGGGATGTCCAGCTCCTACGAGCAGTACTTC

V gene: TRBV20-1
CDR3 length: 14
clone size: few
D gene: TRBD1
J gene: TRBJ1-2
CDR3 protein: CSASASGTARGYTF
CDR3 DNA: TGCAGTGCTAGTGCCTCCGGGACAGCCAGAGGCTACACCTTC

V gene: TRBV5-1
CDR3 length: 11
clone size: .
D gene: .
J gene: TRBJ2-7
CDR3 protein: CASSTKYEQYF
CDR3 DNA: TGCGCCAGCAGCACCAAGTACGAGCAGTACTTC

V gene: TRBV12-3/TRBV12-4
CDR3 length: 13
clone size: few
D gene: .
J gene: TRBJ2-3
CDR3 protein: CASVRLGTDTQYF
CDR3 DNA: TGTGCCAGCGTGCGGCTAGGCACAGATACGCAGTATTTT

V gene: TRBV7-2
CDR3 length: 14
clone size: few
D gene: .
J gene: TRBJ2-2
CDR3 protein: CASSLTTFTGELFF
CDR3 DNA: TGTGCCAGCAGCTTAACGACCTTCACCGGGGAGCTGTTTTTT

V gene: TRBV6-1
CDR3 length: 13
clone size: .
D gene: .
J gene: TRBJ1-6
CDR3 protein: CASSGQGRSPLHF
CDR3 DNA: TGTGCCAGCAGTGGGCAGGGAAGATCACCCCTCCACTTT

V gene: TRBV7-9
CDR3 length: 15
clone size: .
D gene: TRBD2
J gene: TRBJ2-1
CDR3 protein: CASSLAGVMVNEQFF
CDR3 DNA: TGTGCCAGCAGCCTAGCGGGAGTAATGGTAAATGAGCAGTTCTTC

V gene: TRBV27
CDR3 length: 16
clone size: few
D gene: .
J gene: TRBJ2-7
CDR3 protein: CASSLRARGNPYEQYF
CDR3 DNA: TGTGCCAGCAGTTTAAGGGCCCGGGGTAACCCCTACGAGCAGTACTTC

V gene: TRBV11-2
CDR3 length: 18
clone size: .
D gene: .
J gene: TRBJ2-3
CDR3 protein: CASSLLKGGGLSRDTQYF
CDR3 DNA: TGTGCCAGCAGCTTATTAAAGGGAGGGGGCCTAAGCAGAGATACGCAGTATTTT

V gene: TRBV12-3/TRBV12-4
CDR3 length: 13
clone size: .
D gene: .
J gene: TRBJ2-1
CDR3 protein: CASSSRVIGEQFF
CDR3 DNA: TGTGCCAGCAGTAGTAGGGTAATTGGTGAGCAGTTCTTC

V gene: TRBV28
CDR3 length: 15
clone size: .
D gene: TRBD1
J gene: TRBJ1-5
CDR3 protein: CASSLRDSGNQPQHF
CDR3 DNA: TGTGCCAGCAGTTTAAGGGACAGCGGCAATCAGCCCCAGCATTTT

V gene: TRBV12-3/TRBV12-4
CDR3 length: 20
clone size: .
D gene: TRBD2
J gene: TRBJ2-2
CDR3 protein: CASSLAPLRVGLAGAGELFF
CDR3 DNA: TGTGCCAGCAGTTTAGCTCCTCTGAGGGTCGGACTAGCGGGAGCCGGGGAGCTGTTTTTT

V gene: TRBV7-9
CDR3 length: 14
clone size: .
D gene: .
J gene: TRBJ2-1
CDR3 protein: CATSGTSTYNEQFF
CDR3 DNA: TGTGCCACCTCAGGTACTTCCACGTACAATGAGCAGTTCTTC

V gene: TRBV11-2
CDR3 length: 18
clone size: few
D gene: .
J gene: TRBJ1-5
CDR3 protein: CASSLVGGGSWSNQPQHF
CDR3 DNA: TGTGCCAGCAGCTTAGTGGGCGGGGGCTCATGGAGCAATCAGCCCCAGCATTTT

V gene: TRBV7-7
CDR3 length: 14
clone size: few
D gene: .
J gene: TRBJ2-2
CDR3 protein: CASSSLDFSGELFF
CDR3 DNA: TGTGCCAGCAGCTCTCTAGATTTTTCCGGGGAGCTGTTTTTT